This T cell receptor (beta chain) was sequenced during a study of Ad26.COV2.S vaccination and SARS-CoV-2 variants. About the study: Ad26.COV2.S shots went into the muscle once or twice, 56 days apart. Study conclusions and caveats: Total T cell responses, in the TCR breadth and depth analyses, may have been underestimated.

Treatment defined: about 20 received Ad26.COV2.S at low or high dose, single or two shots; about 5 received placebo; per-sample allocation not given. Sampling happened 63 days after the first vaccine or placebo injection. Donation was by an adult aged 18-55 years who was in Boston. This CDR3 comprises 14 residues. Germline V gives CDR1 GTSNPN, CDR2 SVGIG (reference sequence). V was clipped by 1 base and J by 5 bases; unmatched bases: 5. Using immunoSEQ multiplex PCR, the repertoire was profiled, and TCRdb retains in-frame clones only, with some absent. This sample has about 680,000 clones, with 70% to 90% found just once. As concerns this clone: Its antigen is undetermined.

The chain is built from TRBV30 and TRBJ2-5; 9 nucleotides line up with TRBD1. The source was peripheral blood, collected in a trial of Ad26.COV2.S vaccine versus placebo. The TCR was taken from a person between 18 and 65 years old who received the Ad26.COV2.S COVID-19 vaccine or a placebo. CDR3: CAWSEDRGLETQYF. CDR3 coding DNA: TGTGCCTGGAGTGAGGACAGGGGCTTGGAGACCCAGTACTTC.